This is a list of T cell receptor beta chains from one sample in a study of T cell repertoires in cytomegalovirus infection. TCRdb recomputed calls from the reads with MiXCR, one row per CDR3 protein. The data contain some 390,000 distinct CDR3 sequences, about a sixth of them seen just once; the ten biggest clones take up 8.7%. Sequenced sample: PBMCs. These receptors were taken from a human donor in good health (CMV status not recorded). Some clones in this sample may be carry-over from other donors' samples. CDR3s include the opening cysteine and the closing phenylalanine or tryptophan. The order of the fields is J gene, V gene, clone size, D gene, CDR3 DNA, CDR3 protein. D genes are given only for firm matches. The size of a clone is reported for some rows only, either as once, few or many, or as a class for expanded clones.

>TRBJ2-3|TRBV7-2|many|-
TGTGCCAGCAGCTTCACCCCGACTGCCCCGCAGTATTTT
CASSFTPTAPQYF
>TRBJ1-2|TRBV20-1|few|TRBD1
TGCAGTGCTAGAGAACCGGGACAGGGGGGAGATGGCTACACCTTC
CSAREPGQGGDGYTF
>TRBJ2-6|TRBV14|-|-
TGTGCCAGCAGCCACGTTCGTGGGCCTGGGGCCAACGTCCTGACTTTC
CASSHVRGPGANVLTF
>TRBJ2-5|TRBV7-6|many|-
TGTGCCAGCAGCTTAGCTTGGGCGGAGACCCAGTACTTC
CASSLAWAETQYF
>TRBJ2-3|TRBV7-2|many|TRBD2
TGTGCCAGCAGACCCGGGACTACCCTCACAGATACGCAGTATTTT
CASRPGTTLTDTQYF
>TRBJ2-5|TRBV6-8|few|TRBD2
TGTGCCAGCAGTTATTCTCACACCTTCGGGGGGCAAGAGACCCAGTACTTC
CASSYSHTFGGQETQYF
>TRBJ2-5|TRBV27|-|-
TGTGCCAGCGGGCAGAGCCAGAAACAAGAGACCCAGTACTTC
CASGQSQKQETQYF
>TRBJ2-5|TRBV20-1|few|-
TGCAGTGCCCCCGGTCCAGGGAGAGAGACCCAGTACTTC
CSAPGPGRETQYF
>TRBJ2-7|TRBV11-2|many|-
TGTGCCAGCAGCCCGACGGACATGTCCTACGAGCAGTACTTC
CASSPTDMSYEQYF
>TRBJ2-2|TRBV12-3/TRBV12-4|-|TRBD1
TGTGCCAGCAGTTCACAGGGGGCGGACACCGGGGAGCTGTTTTTT
CASSSQGADTGELFF
>TRBJ2-7|TRBV29-1|-|-
TGCAGCGTTGCGGGGGATCGATACGAGCAGTACTTC
CSVAGDRYEQYF
>TRBJ2-7|TRBV20-1|-|-
TGCAGTGCTAGCGGGGGCCGTCTTGAGCAGTACTTC
CSASGGRLEQYF
>TRBJ1-1|TRBV12-3/TRBV12-4|many|-
TGTGCCAGCAGTTTGGTGACGGTGAACACTGAAGCTTTCTTT
CASSLVTVNTEAFF
>TRBJ2-3|TRBV9|-|-
TGTGCCAGCAGCTCTAGCCCGGGGTCGCAGTATTTT
CASSSSPGSQYF
>TRBJ2-1|TRBV7-2|many|-
TGTGCCAGCAGCCCCGACCGAGAATTAAGGCAGTTCTTC
CASSPDRELRQFF
>TRBJ1-5|TRBV2|-|-
TGTGCCAGCAGTGTACGCGGGGGTAGCAATCAGCCCCAGCATTTT
CASSVRGGSNQPQHF
>TRBJ2-5|TRBV24-1|-|-
TGTGCCACCAGTGATTCATCCGGGACAATCCAAGAGACCCAGTACTTC
CATSDSSGTIQETQYF
>TRBJ2-1|TRBV12-3/TRBV12-4|few|TRBD2
TGTGCCAGCAGTGAACTAGCGGGAGATGTGGGGGAGCAGTTCTTC
CASSELAGDVGEQFF
>TRBJ2-7|TRBV28|many|TRBD1
TGTGCCAGCACAGGGGGCTACGAGCAGTACTTC
CASTGGYEQYF
>TRBJ2-6|TRBV7-9|many|-
TGTGCCAGCAGCTTAGCGGGCCAGACGATCTCTGGGGCCAACGTCCTGACTTTC
CASSLAGQTISGANVLTF
>TRBJ2-7|TRBV6-2/TRBV6-3|few|-
TGTGCCAGCAGTTACCCCCTTATCGAGGAACGTCGGATCTCCTACGAGCAGTACTTC
CASSYPLIEERRISYEQYF
>TRBJ1-1|TRBV7-9|-|-
TGTGCCAGCAGCTCTTTCAGTGGTGACACTGAAGCTTTCTTT
CASSSFSGDTEAFF
>TRBJ1-2|TRBV5-6|-|-
TGTGCCAGCCTTGATGTGGGTGAGGGCTACGCCTTC
CASLDVGEGYAF
>TRBJ1-3|TRBV12-3/TRBV12-4|many|-
TGTGCCAGCACCTTGAGGGGCGGACGTACTGGAAACACCATATATTTT
CASTLRGGRTGNTIYF
>TRBJ2-7|TRBV7-9|few|-
TGTGCCAGCGCTCGGGGCAGGTCGCGCTACGAGCAGTACTTC
CASARGRSRYEQYF
>TRBJ2-7|TRBV6-6|many|TRBD1
TGTGCCAGCAGACCCGACAGGGGGCGAGAACGGTACTACGAGCAGTACTTC
CASRPDRGRERYYEQYF
>TRBJ2-3|TRBV20-1|-|-
TGCAGTGCTAGTACAGGGACCACAGATACGCAGTATTTT
CSASTGTTDTQYF
>TRBJ2-1|TRBV20-1|few|TRBD2
TGCAGTGCTGGTAGCGGGAGTAGCGACAATGAGCAGTTCTTC
CSAGSGSSDNEQFF
>TRBJ2-1|TRBV5-8|many|-
TGTGCCAGCAGCTATGACAATGGATACAATGAGCAGTTCTTC
CASSYDNGYNEQFF
>TRBJ1-1|TRBV7-6|few|TRBD1
TGTGCCAGCAGCTATACAGGGGGTATTACTGAAGCTTTCTTT
CASSYTGGITEAFF
>TRBJ1-4|TRBV27|-|-
TGTGCCAGCGGATGGGACTTCAGGATGGGGGCAACTAATGAAAAACTGTTTTTT
CASGWDFRMGATNEKLFF
>TRBJ2-1|TRBV15|few|TRBD2
TGTGCCACCAGTCCTAGCGGGAATTACAATGAGCAGTTCTTC
CATSPSGNYNEQFF
>TRBJ2-2|TRBV6-1|few|TRBD2
TGTGCCAGCAGTTCGGGACTAGCCGACGGGGAGCTGTTTTTT
CASSSGLADGELFF
>TRBJ2-3|TRBV12-3/TRBV12-4|-|TRBD2
TGTGCCAGCAGTCGGACTAGCGCGAGCACAGATACGCAGTATTTT
CASSRTSASTDTQYF
>TRBJ2-5|TRBV11-2|many|TRBD1
TGTGCCAGCAGCCACTGGCAGGGGGCGATGCGGGAGACCCAGTACTTC
CASSHWQGAMRETQYF
>TRBJ1-1|TRBV29-1|-|TRBD1
TGCAGCGTTAGCGACAGGGGGATTACTGAAGCTTTCTTT
CSVSDRGITEAFF
>TRBJ1-1|TRBV24-1|many|-
TGTGCCACCAGTGATTTGTCGGCGGACAGCGGGGACACTGAAGCTTTCTTT
CATSDLSADSGDTEAFF
>TRBJ2-7|TRBV29-1|few|TRBD2
TGCAGCGTTGAGTCTCGCGGGAGAACCTACGAGCAGTACTTC
CSVESRGRTYEQYF
>TRBJ1-1|TRBV7-4|few|-
TGTGCCAGCAGCCCGGGGGGAGGGGGTTCGACTGAAGCTTTCTTT
CASSPGGGGSTEAFF
>TRBJ1-1|TRBV9|few|-
TGTGCCAGCAGCGTAGTACGGGACACTGAAGCTTTCTTT
CASSVVRDTEAFF
>TRBJ1-5|TRBV20-1|few|-
TGCAGTGCTAGTTCGGGGGGAGATCAGCCCCAGCATTTT
CSASSGGDQPQHF
>TRBJ2-3|TRBV6-6|few|-
TGTGCCAGCAGTTACTCGACCGCAGGCACAGATACGCAGTATTTT
CASSYSTAGTDTQYF
>TRBJ1-2|TRBV14|-|-
TGTGCCAGCAGCCAAGACAGGGATGGATATGGCTACACCTTC
CASSQDRDGYGYTF
>TRBJ1-2|TRBV10-3|few|TRBD1
TGTGCCATCAGTGAGTCGACAGGGAAGTTGGATGGCTACACCTTC
CAISESTGKLDGYTF
>TRBJ2-7|TRBV7-2|many|TRBD1
TGTGCCAGCAGCCTTACAGGGGTCGGGTACGAGCAGTACTTC
CASSLTGVGYEQYF
>TRBJ1-5|TRBV4-3|-|-
TGCGCCAGCAGCCAAACACGGATCAATCAGCCCCAGCATTTT
CASSQTRINQPQHF
>TRBJ2-2|TRBV11-1|-|-
TGTGCCAGCAGCTTCTGGGGGGACAGCGAGGAGCTGTTTTTT
CASSFWGDSEELFF
>TRBJ2-4|TRBV6-1|-|-
TGTGCCAGCCGTGCGGAACAGCTGGGGGCTAGGTACTTC
CASRAEQLGARYF
>TRBJ2-5|TRBV12-3/TRBV12-4|-|TRBD1
TGTGCCAGCAGTTCCCAACGGACAGGGGTTCGGGAGACCCAGTACTTC
CASSSQRTGVRETQYF
>TRBJ2-3|TRBV7-2|many|TRBD2
TGTGCCAGCAGGAGCCCCCGTCGCCTAGCGGGGATCTTAGATACGCAGTATTTT
CASRSPRRLAGILDTQYF
>TRBJ1-2|TRBV5-1|-|-
TGCGCCAGCAGCCCGGGACGGAGCAGTACTAACTATGGCTACACCTTC
CASSPGRSSTNYGYTF
>TRBJ2-3|TRBV7-2|many|-
TGTGCCAGCAGCTTCAGCGGACAGAGCACAGATACGCAGTATTTT
CASSFSGQSTDTQYF
>TRBJ2-3|TRBV7-8|many|-
TGTGCCAGCAGCTCCCGACTGGGGGGTTCAGATACGCAGTATTTT
CASSSRLGGSDTQYF
>TRBJ1-2|TRBV7-9|many|-
TGTGCCAGCAGCTTCGGGGCTAACTATGGCTACACCTTC
CASSFGANYGYTF
>TRBJ1-5|TRBV2|few|-
TGTGCCAGCAGTGATAACAGCTATAGCAATCAGCCCCAGCATTTT
CASSDNSYSNQPQHF
>TRBJ2-2|TRBV5-1|-|-
TGCGCCAGCAGCGAGACAAGTAGCATCGGGGAGCTGTTTTTT
CASSETSSIGELFF
>TRBJ2-7|TRBV6-1|few|-
TGTGCCAGCGGTGAAGCCCCTTACGAGCAGTACTTC
CASGEAPYEQYF
>TRBJ1-2|TRBV5-1|many|-
TGCGCCAGCAGCTTGGACTTCCGGGGAACCGCCCATGGCTACACCTTC
CASSLDFRGTAHGYTF
>TRBJ2-5|TRBV5-1|-|TRBD2
TGCGCCAGCAGCCGGATTTCGGGCGGGAGTGCCACAGAGACCCAGTACTTC
CASSRISGGSATETQYF
>TRBJ2-1|TRBV2|many|TRBD2
TGTGCCAGCAATTGGTTGACTAGCCCCAATGAGCAGTTCTTC
CASNWLTSPNEQFF